This entry lists 19 T cell receptor beta chains sequenced from one sample in a study of shared clonotypes between healthy human individuals. The repertoire was sequenced with immunoSEQ multiplex PCR; TCRdb's copy has only in-frame clones and lacks some. The sample holds 2.5 million or so clones; roughly 92% are singletons and the top ten take more than 0.12%. The sequencing sample was made of naive CD4+ T cells sorted from blood. Subset defined: CD45RA+ positively selected. The receptors derive from a man younger than 30 in good health.

V usage is TRBV11-3 and J usage is TRBJ2-1, with TRBD2 matching over 14 bases. Germline CDR1 is SGHNT and CDR2 is YENEEA. The CDR3 is made up of 19 amino acids. Trimming removed 5 bases from V and 0 bases from J; junction bases left unmatched: 9. This chain's CDR3 is CASSPGLAGGLNSYNEQFF. DNA of the CDR3: TGTGCCAGCAGCCCCGGACTAGCGGGGGGTCTTAACTCCTACAATGAGCAGTTCTTC.

This clone turned up a few times. The rearrangement uses TRBV6-6 and TRBJ1-5, with D tentatively TRBD1 (5 bases). Trimming stripped 8 bases from V and 2 bases from J, with 7 bases between. This CDR3 has 12 amino acids. CDR1 MNHNY and CDR2 SVGAGI come from the germline V gene (reference sequence). The CDR3 spells CASGGGNQPQHF. CDR3 DNA sequence: TGTGCCAGCGGAGGGGGCAATCAGCCCCAGCATTTT.

This clone has a handful of counts. This chain connects TRBV29-1 to TRBJ1-1; a weak D match, TRBD1 (5 bases). Germline loops: CDR1 SQVTM, CDR2 ANQGSEA. The CDR3 is 14 residues long. The V end was cut by 2 bases, the J end by 0 bases, with 10 bases between. This CDR3 is CSVERGFMNTEAFF. CDR3 nucleotide sequence: TGCAGCGTTGAAAGGGGTTTCATGAACACTGAAGCTTTCTTT.

J is TRBJ1-4 and V is TRBV2, with D tentatively TRBD1 (6 bases). V lost 7 bases and J lost 8, with 17 bases in between. This CDR3 spans 14 amino acids. Germline V lookup: CDR1 SNHLY, CDR2 FYNNEI. CDR3 sequence reads: CASTDRTVGEKLFF. The DNA for the CDR3 is TGTGCCAGCACCGATCGGACAGTCGGGGAAAAACTGTTTTTT.

This chain joins TRBV5-8 and TRBJ2-5, with 13 nucleotides matching TRBD2. The germline V gene has CDR1 SGHTS and CDR2 YDEGEE. The V gene end was trimmed by 4 bases and the J gene end by 5 bases; junction bases not matched to a gene: 5. The CDR3 is made up of 15 amino acids. Here the CDR3 reads CASSPWTSGSETQYF. In nucleotides, the CDR3 is TGTGCCAGCAGCCCATGGACTAGCGGGAGCGAGACCCAGTACTTC. The whole variable domain, remainder taken from reference TRBV5-8 and TRBJ2-5, is EAGVTQSPTHLIKTRGQQATLRCSPISGHTSVYWYQQALGLGLQFLLWYDEGEERNRGNFPPRFSGRQFPNYSSELNVNALELEDSALYLCASSPWTSGSETQYFGPGTRLLVL.

This clone was seen a few times. This same CDR3 is encoded by further DNA sequences in the sample. The rearrangement links TRBV6-5 to TRBJ1-6; unclear D gene. The V and J ends lost 0 bases and 7 bases respectively, with 10 bases between them. Germline V gene data show CDR1 as MNHEY and CDR2 as SVGAGI. CDR3 length: 15 residues. CDR3 DNA sequence: TGTGCCAGCAGTTACTCGACGGGGATCAATTCACCCCTCCACTTT. Its translation: CASSYSTGINSPLHF.

For this clone: This CDR3 is also generated by other DNA sequences in the sample. The rearrangement uses TRBV18 and TRBJ2-7, with TRBD1 identical over 9 bases. Germline V CDR1 and CDR2: KGHSH, LQKENI. V dropped 1 base and J dropped 2; count of bases not matched to a gene: 3. There are 15 residues in the CDR3. The CDR3 sequence is CASSPRGQGTYEQYF. CDR3 in DNA: TGTGCCAGCTCACCACGGGGACAGGGTACCTACGAGCAGTACTTC.

CDR3 loop: CASSRTSGGYEQFF. The CDR3, as DNA: TGTGCCAGCAGTCGGACTAGCGGGGGTTATGAGCAGTTCTTC. The rearrangement joins TRBV28 to TRBJ2-1; the match to TRBD2 covers 13 bases. The CDR3 runs 14 residues. J was trimmed by 8 bases and V by 5 bases; bases with no gene match: 3. CDR1 and CDR2 (germline): MDHEN, SYDVKM.

This clone was detected a few times. This sample includes further DNA sequences coding for the same CDR3. The gene calls are TRBV15 and TRBJ2-7; possibly TRBD1 for D (6 bases). CDR1 is LNHNV and CDR2 is YYDKDF in the germline V gene (reference sequence). V was pared by 0 bases and J by 0 bases, with 6 bases between. The CDR3 consists of 14 residues. CDR3 in amino acids: CATSRDRGSYEQYF. Here the CDR3 DNA reads TGTGCCACCAGCAGAGACAGGGGCTCCTACGAGCAGTACTTC.

The chain carries TRBV5-5 and TRBJ1-2; TRBD1 matches 8 bases. Germline trimming cut 4 bases from V and 8 bases from J; bases unmatched to any gene: 4. The V gene's germline CDR1 is SGHKS and CDR2 YYEKEE (reference sequence). The CDR3 is made up of 12 amino acids. The CDR3 nucleotides are TGTGCCAGCAGCCCAACAGGGGGAGGCTACACCTTC. This translates into CASSPTGGGYTF.

The gene calls are TRBV18 and TRBJ1-2; 9 bases agree with TRBD1. Looked up from germline, CDR1 is KGHSH and CDR2 is LQKENI. With V trimmed by 3 bases and J by 6 bases, 5 bases remained unmatched. The CDR3 runs 14 residues. The CDR3 sequence: CASSPDRGLDGYTF. CDR3 in DNA: TGTGCCAGCTCACCCGACAGGGGGTTGGATGGCTACACCTTC.

The J gene is TRBJ2-3, the V gene TRBV7-2; D remains ambiguous. CDR1 and CDR2 (germline): SGHTA, FQGNSA. Deletions cut 5 bases from V and 2 bases from J, with 14 bases between. This CDR3 is built from 15 residues. CDR3 in amino acids: CASSPAAAPTDTQYF. The CDR3 nucleotides are TGTGCCAGCAGCCCGGCGGCGGCTCCCACAGATACGCAGTATTTT.

The chain links TRBV28 to TRBJ2-3; tentative D call: TRBD2 (5 bases). The CDR3 length is 12 residues. Trimming cost V 3 bases and J 7 bases, with 8 bases left between them. Germline CDR1 and CDR2: MDHEN and SYDVKM. CDR3 bases: TGTGCCAGCAGTTTCTCCGGGAATACGCAGTATTTT. Amino acids: CASSFSGNTQYF. Full variable domain (rest looked up from reference TRBV28 and TRBJ2-3): DVKVTQSSRYLVKRTGEKVFLECVQDMDHENMFWYRQDPGLGLRLIYFSYDVKMKEKGDIPEGYSVSREKKERFSLILESASTNQTSMYLCASSFSGNTQYFGPGTRLTVL.

This chain connects TRBV29-1 to TRBJ2-1, with TRBD1 identical over 8 bases. The junction had 6 bases not matched to a gene; V was cut back by 7 bases and J by 4 bases. The CDR3 runs 13 residues. The germline gives CDR1 SQVTM, CDR2 ANQGSEA. CDR3 in DNA: TGCAGCGCTCTGACAGGGGTTTACAATGAGCAGTTCTTC. Translation: CSALTGVYNEQFF.

This clone has just one count. The chain has TRBV2 and TRBJ1-3; tentatively, D is TRBD1 (6 bases). CDR3 length equals 15 residues. Between the trimmed V and J ends, which lost 5 bases and 4 bases, there was a span of 15 bases. Per the germline V gene, CDR1 is SNHLY and CDR2 is FYNNEI. The CDR3 region is CASSPSQGRGNTIYF. DNA for the CDR3: TGTGCCAGCAGTCCGTCACAGGGAAGGGGAAACACCATATATTTT.

The J gene is TRBJ1-4, the V gene TRBV28, with D possibly being TRBD1 (5 bases). The CDR3 spans 15 residues. From germline, CDR1 is MDHEN and CDR2 SYDVKM. V lost 7 bases and J lost 0, with 12 bases in between. CDR3 protein: CASISQGPTNEKLFF. The CDR3 nucleotides read TGTGCCAGCATTTCCCAGGGACCAACTAATGAAAAACTGTTTTTT.

The rearrangement links TRBV21-1 to TRBJ2-3; the DNA was not used to check the table's D call, TRBD1. TRBV21-1 represents a pseudogene. The length of the CDR3 is 15 residues. The CDR3 is CASSSRTGDMDTQYF. The CDR3 DNA is TGTGCCAGCAGCTCCCGGACAGGGGATATGGATACGCAGTATTTT.

This sequence joins TRBV28 and TRBJ2-7, with D possibly matching TRBD1 (6 bases). In germline, CDR1 is MDHEN, CDR2 SYDVKM. The CDR3 runs to 15 residues. Trimming pared 4 bases from V and 2 bases from J, leaving 15 bases between. CDR3 in amino acids: CASSSPQDRAYEQYF. Here the CDR3 DNA reads TGTGCCAGCAGTTCCCCTCAGGACAGAGCCTACGAGCAGTACTTC.

V gene TRBV30 combines with J gene TRBJ1-4, with TRBD1 identical over 8 bases. This CDR3 region has 15 residues. With 0 bases clipped from V and 7 bases from J, the junction kept 7 bases outside the gene matches. The V gene's germline CDR1 is GTSNPN and CDR2 SVGIG (reference sequence). The CDR3 bases are TGTGCCTGGAGTGTAGGGAACAGGGGGGGTGAAAAACTGTTTTTT. Amino acids: CAWSVGNRGGEKLFF.